A single sample is the source of the 10 T cell receptor beta chains below, sequenced in a study of CD8 T cells in ankylosing spondylitis (dated by TCRdb to the late 2010s). The library was obtained by 5' RACE. Instrument on record: Illumina HiSeq 2500. Clones were called with MiXCR by TCRdb after fastp trimmed the public reads at Q25, and only in-frame beta chains were retained. Merged by CDR3 protein, the rows form single entries marked with the most common genes and DNA. Across this sample there are 200,000 to 300,000 distinct CDR3 sequences, with over 9.5% seen only once. About 3% of the sample is taken by the ten largest. What was sequenced was blood, either unsorted or a sorted T cell fraction (not recorded which). These receptors were taken from a male donor with ankylosing spondylitis or in good health (not recorded which).

This sequence joins TRBV25-1 and TRBJ1-5; D is possibly TRBD1 (5 bases). Germline CDR1 reads MGHDK; CDR2 reads SYGVNS. The germline V and J ends were trimmed by 8 bases and 5 bases, with 10 bases remaining between them. This CDR3 comprises 12 residues. CDR3 DNA: TGTGCCAGCGCCGCGGGGCATCAGCCCCAGCATTTT. Translating gives CASAAGHQPQHF.

The sample holds many counts of this clonotype. As DNA, the CDR3 is TGTGCCAGCAGCACAGTCCCGTCTAGCGGGGGGGTGGAAGATACGCAGTATTTT. Translated: CASSTVPSSGGVEDTQYF. The chain employs TRBV12-3 or TRBV12-4 and TRBJ2-3; 12 bases agree with TRBD2. J lost 5 bases, V lost 6 bases, and 15 bases had no gene match. This CDR3 has 18 residues.

This clonotype was found a few times. V gene TRBV4-2 combines with J gene TRBJ2-3; D remains unclear. The V and J ends lost 1 base and 0 bases respectively, with 11 bases between them. The V gene's germline CDR1 is LGHNA and CDR2 YNFKEQ. The CDR3 length is 16 residues. In DNA form, the CDR3 reads TGTGCCAGCAGCCAAGGAGAGTTCTTAAGCACAGATACGCAGTATTTT. This sequence encodes CASSQGEFLSTDTQYF.

This clonotype showed up many times. The V and J genes are TRBV12-3 or TRBV12-4 and TRBJ1-2; D is ambiguous. The germline V and J ends were trimmed by 5 bases and 3 bases, with 22 bases remaining between them. The CDR3 has 17 amino acids. CDR3: CASSGDGLSSSDYGYTF. In nucleotides, the CDR3 is TGTGCCAGCAGTGGAGATGGGTTAAGTTCTTCAGACTATGGCTACACCTTC.

This clonotype was detected many times. This chain connects TRBV5-1 to TRBJ2-2, with a possible D match to TRBD1 (5 bases). V lost 2 bases and J 4 bases, leaving 15 bases between the germline ends. Per germline, CDR1 SGHRS and CDR2 YFSETQ. The CDR3 contains 16 residues. CDR3 sequence (DNA): TGCGCCAGCAGCTTAGTGTGGGGCGCGTCCACCGGGGAGCTGTTTTTT. Protein: CASSLVWGASTGELFF.

In its sample, this clonotype was seen a few times. V usage is TRBV5-1 and J usage is TRBJ2-5, with 7 bases matching TRBD2. V lost 0 bases, J lost 1 base, and 6 bases stayed unmatched. The CDR3 consists of 16 residues. Germline assignment: CDR1 SGHRS and CDR2 YFSETQ. The CDR3 spells CASSLGPSGFQETQYF. Written as DNA, the CDR3 is TGCGCCAGCAGCTTGGGGCCTAGCGGTTTCCAAGAGACCCAGTACTTC. Full variable domain (remainder filled in from reference TRBV5-1 and TRBJ2-5): KAGVTQTPRYLIKTRGQQVTLSCSPISGHRSVSWYQQTPGQGLQFLFEYFSETQRNKGNFPGRFSGRQFSNSRSEMNVSTLELGDSALYLCASSLGPSGFQETQYFGPGTRLLVL.

The chain couples TRBV10-2 to TRBJ2-5, with D maybe TRBD2 (6 bases). V lost 3 bases to trimming and J lost 5 bases, with 16 bases between them. The CDR3 runs 15 residues. In germline, CDR1 is WSHSY, CDR2 SAAADI. The CDR3 DNA follows: TGCGCCAGCAGTGAAATCACTAGCTCGGGCGAGACCCAGTACTTC. Residues: CASSEITSSGETQYF.

This clonotype has a count of ten or more. The CDR3, as DNA: TGTGCCAGCAGTGAAATTGGGATCCGGGGCTCCTACGAGCAGTACTTC. It yields the protein CASSEIGIRGSYEQYF. The chain couples TRBV6-1 to TRBJ2-7, with a weak D call TRBD2 (5 bases). This CDR3 is built from 16 residues. V was trimmed by 2 bases and J by 0 bases, leaving 14 bases between them. Germline V gene data show CDR1 as MNHNS and CDR2 as SASEGT.

This clonotype was counted ten times or more. This chain joins TRBV5-1 and TRBJ1-5; D call uncertain. The CDR3 consists of 15 residues. V was clipped by 1 base and J by 5 bases, with 13 bases between them. Per the germline V gene, CDR1 is SGHRS and CDR2 is YFSETQ. For the CDR3, the DNA is TGCGCCAGCAGCTTGTCGGGCAGGAGAGATCAGCCCCAGCATTTT. It is translated as CASSLSGRRDQPQHF.

This clonotype was counted many times. The chain couples TRBV21-1 to TRBJ2-2; TRBD1 is taken as the D call from the table, unchecked against the DNA. TRBV21-1 is a known pseudogene. The CDR3 runs to 16 residues. Here the CDR3 DNA reads TGTGCCAGCAGCAAAGCCTGGACAGGGATCACCGGGGAGCTGTTTTTT. Translation: CASSKAWTGITGELFF.